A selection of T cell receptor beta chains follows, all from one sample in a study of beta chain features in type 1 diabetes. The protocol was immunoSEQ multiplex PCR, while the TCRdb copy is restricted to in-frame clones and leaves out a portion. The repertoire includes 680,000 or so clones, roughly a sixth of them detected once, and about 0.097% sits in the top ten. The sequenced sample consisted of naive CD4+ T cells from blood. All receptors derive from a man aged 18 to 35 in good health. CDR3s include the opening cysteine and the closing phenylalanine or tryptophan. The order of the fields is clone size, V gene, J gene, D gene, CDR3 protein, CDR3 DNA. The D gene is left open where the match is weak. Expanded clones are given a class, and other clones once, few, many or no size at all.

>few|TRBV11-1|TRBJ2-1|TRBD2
CASTTTGGAHEQFF
TGTGCCAGCACCACGACGGGGGGGGCGCATGAGCAGTTCTTC
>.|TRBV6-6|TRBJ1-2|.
CASSYSFSGFSGYTF
TGTGCCAGCAGTTACTCGTTTTCAGGGTTTAGTGGCTACACCTTC
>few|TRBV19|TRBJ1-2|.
CASSISQGYGYTF
TGTGCCAGTAGTATATCCCAGGGCTATGGCTACACCTTC
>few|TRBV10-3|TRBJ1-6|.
CAISESRGTAGETPLHF
TGTGCCATCAGTGAGTCGAGAGGGACGGCGGGGGAGACACCCCTCCACTTT
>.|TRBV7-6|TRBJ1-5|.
CASSLGTGRNQPQHF
TGTGCCAGCAGCTTAGGAACAGGCCGCAATCAGCCCCAGCATTTT
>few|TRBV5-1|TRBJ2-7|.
CASSPGGSSYEQYF
TGCGCCAGCAGCCCGGGCGGATCCTCCTACGAGCAGTACTTC
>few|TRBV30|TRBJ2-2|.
CACKGASGTGELFF
TGTGCCTGTAAAGGGGCGAGTGGAACCGGGGAGCTGTTTTTT
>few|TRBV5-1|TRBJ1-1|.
CASSKGGYEAFF
TGCGCCAGCAGCAAGGGTGGTTATGAAGCTTTCTTT
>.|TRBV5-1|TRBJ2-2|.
CASSLEGSTGELFF
TGCGCCAGCAGCTTGGAAGGGTCCACCGGGGAGCTGTTTTTT
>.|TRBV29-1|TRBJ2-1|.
CSSKTYNEQFF
TGCAGCTCAAAGACCTACAATGAGCAGTTCTTC
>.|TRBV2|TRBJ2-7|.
CASSESSGSPHEQYF
TGTGCCAGCAGTGAATCTTCAGGGTCCCCCCACGAGCAGTACTTC
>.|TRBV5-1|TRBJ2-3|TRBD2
CASSYRMTSGRDFADTQYF
TGCGCCAGCAGCTACCGAATGACTAGCGGGAGGGATTTTGCAGATACGCAGTATTTT
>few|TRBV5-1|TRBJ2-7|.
CASSLVRVASYEQYF
TGCGCCAGCAGCTTGGTTCGGGTCGCTTCCTACGAGCAGTACTTC
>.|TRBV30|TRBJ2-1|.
CAWSVYNEQFF
TGTGCCTGGAGTGTATACAATGAGCAGTTCTTC
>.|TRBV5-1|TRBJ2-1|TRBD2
CASSLASGTYNEQFF
TGCGCCAGCAGCCTGGCTAGCGGGACTTACAATGAGCAGTTCTTC
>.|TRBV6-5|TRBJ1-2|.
CASSYGAGAGGYTF
TGTGCCAGCAGTTACGGTGCAGGGGCTGGAGGCTACACCTTC
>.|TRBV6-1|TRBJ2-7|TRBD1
CASRNTGTGYYEQYF
TGTGCCAGCAGGAACACCGGGACAGGGTACTACGAGCAGTACTTC
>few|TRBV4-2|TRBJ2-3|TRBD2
CASSHSGGPAQDTQYF
TGTGCCAGCAGCCATTCGGGGGGTCCTGCACAAGATACGCAGTATTTT
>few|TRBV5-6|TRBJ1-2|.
CASSLPGAPVYGYTF
TGTGCCAGCAGCCTACCCGGGGCACCCGTCTATGGCTACACCTTC
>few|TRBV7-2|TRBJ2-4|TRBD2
CASSQLATLAKNIQYF
TGTGCCAGCAGCCAACTAGCGACACTAGCCAAAAACATTCAGTACTTC
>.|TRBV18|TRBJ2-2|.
CASSPLGTLNTGELFF
TGTGCCAGCTCACCACTCGGGACGCTAAACACCGGGGAGCTGTTTTTT
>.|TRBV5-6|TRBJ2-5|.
CASSPRQGYETQYF
TGTGCCAGCAGCCCCAGGCAGGGTTATGAGACCCAGTACTTC
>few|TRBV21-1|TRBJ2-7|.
CAMGGGRHSYEQYF
TGTGCCATGGGCGGGGGCAGGCACTCCTACGAGCAGTACTTC
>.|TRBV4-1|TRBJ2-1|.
CASSQLTGFTRAFF
TGCGCCAGCAGCCAACTAACAGGGTTTACTCGAGCGTTCTTC
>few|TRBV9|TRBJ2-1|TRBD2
CASSALGRGSSYNEQFF
TGTGCCAGCAGCGCTCTTGGGAGGGGAAGTTCGTACAATGAGCAGTTCTTC
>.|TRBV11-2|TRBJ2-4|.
CASKLPILGNIQYF
TGTGCCAGCAAGCTTCCTATTTTAGGAAACATTCAGTACTTC
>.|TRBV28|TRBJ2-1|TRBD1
CASSPGGYNEQFF
TGTGCCAGCAGCCCAGGGGGCTACAATGAGCAGTTCTTC
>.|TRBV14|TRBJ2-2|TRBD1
CASQGARTGELFF
TGTGCCAGTCAGGGGGCACGGACCGGGGAGCTGTTTTTT
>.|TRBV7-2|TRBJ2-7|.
CASSSAGGRREQYF
TGTGCCAGCAGCTCGGCTGGGGGGCGGAGGGAGCAGTACTTC
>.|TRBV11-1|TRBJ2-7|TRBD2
CASSSGLAGVVQYF
TGTGCCAGCAGCTCGGGACTAGCGGGAGTTGTGCAGTACTTC
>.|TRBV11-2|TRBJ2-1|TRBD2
CASSGLAQYYNEQFF
TGTGCCAGCAGCGGACTAGCGCAGTACTACAATGAGCAGTTCTTC
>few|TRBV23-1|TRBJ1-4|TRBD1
CASRRTGSGEDEKLFF
TGCGCCAGCAGAAGGACAGGGTCCGGGGAGGATGAAAAACTGTTTTTT
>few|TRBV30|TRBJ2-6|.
CAWTLGRSGANVLTF
TGTGCCTGGACTTTGGGCAGATCGGGGGCCAACGTCCTGACTTTC
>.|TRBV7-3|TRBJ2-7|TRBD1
CASSPTGTGIYEQYF
TGTGCCAGCAGCCCAACCGGGACAGGGATCTACGAGCAGTACTTC
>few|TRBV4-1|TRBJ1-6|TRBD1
CASSRQGPNNSPLHF
TGCGCCAGCAGCAGACAGGGCCCAAATAATTCACCCCTCCACTTT
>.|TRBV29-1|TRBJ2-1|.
CSARPGYEQFF
TGCAGCGCCCGCCCCGGGTATGAGCAGTTCTTC
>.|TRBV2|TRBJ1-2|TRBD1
CASRGQGLYGYTF
TGTGCCAGCCGGGGACAGGGGCTTTATGGCTACACCTTC
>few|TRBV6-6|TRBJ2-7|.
CASSYKGPLGYEQYF
TGTGCCAGCAGTTACAAAGGACCGTTGGGGTACGAGCAGTACTTC
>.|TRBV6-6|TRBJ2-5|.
CASSYSVPSRTQYF
TGTGCCAGCAGTTACTCTGTCCCTTCGAGGACCCAGTACTTC
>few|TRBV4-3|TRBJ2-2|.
CASSQELGSRTGELFF
TGCGCCAGCAGCCAAGAGCTGGGAAGCCGAACCGGGGAGCTGTTTTTT
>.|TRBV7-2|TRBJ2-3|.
CASRIRDTQYF
TGTGCCAGTAGAATTCGGGATACGCAGTATTTT
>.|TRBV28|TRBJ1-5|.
CASLYRGGGNQPQHF
TGTGCCAGCCTGTATCGGGGAGGGGGCAATCAGCCCCAGCATTTT
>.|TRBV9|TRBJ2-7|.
CASSVEGGFLEQYF
TGTGCCAGCAGCGTAGAGGGTGGTTTCCTCGAGCAGTACTTC
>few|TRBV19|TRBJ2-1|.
CASIGGKVNEQFF
TGTGCCAGTATAGGAGGAAAGGTGAATGAGCAGTTCTTC
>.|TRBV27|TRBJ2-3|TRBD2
CASSRPAGGGTDTQYF
TGTGCCAGCAGTCGCCCTGCGGGGGGCGGCACAGATACGCAGTATTTT
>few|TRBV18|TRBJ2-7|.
CASSPTFVGLGEQYF
TGTGCCAGCTCACCTACGTTTGTTGGTTTGGGTGAGCAGTACTTC
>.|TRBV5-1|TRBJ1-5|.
CASSLGDRSSNQPQHF
TGCGCCAGCAGCTTGGGGGATCGGAGCAGCAATCAGCCCCAGCATTTT
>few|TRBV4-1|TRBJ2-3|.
CASSLLADTQYF
TGCGCCAGCAGCCTCCTAGCAGATACGCAGTATTTT
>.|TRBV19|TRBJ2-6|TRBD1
CASSGTGPSGANVLTF
TGTGCCAGTAGCGGGACAGGACCCTCTGGGGCCAACGTCCTGACTTTC
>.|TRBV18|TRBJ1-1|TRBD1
CASSPGTGTGGAEAFF
TGTGCCAGCTCACCTGGAACCGGGACAGGGGGGGCTGAAGCTTTCTTT
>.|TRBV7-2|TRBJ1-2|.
CASSPGDKYGYTF
TGTGCCAGCAGCCCCGGGGATAAGTATGGCTACACCTTC
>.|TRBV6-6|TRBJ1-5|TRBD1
CASSFPGQGYQPQHF
TGTGCCAGCAGTTTCCCGGGACAGGGATATCAGCCCCAGCATTTT